The 25 T cell receptor beta chains below all came from one sample that was sequenced in a study of shared clonotypes between healthy human individuals. Profiling relied on immunoSEQ multiplex PCR, and the TCRdb table lists in-frame clones only, not all of them. The sample records 2,500,000 or so clones, approximately 90% being singletons. Sequenced: naive CD4+ T cells sorted from blood. Subset here: CD45RA+ positively selected. The receptors were gathered from a man between 18 and 29 years old in good health.

The gene calls are TRBV7-2 and TRBJ1-5; tentative D call: TRBD1 (5 bases). V shed 4 bases and J shed 4 bases, with 8 bases lying between them. From germline, CDR1 is SGHTA and CDR2 FQGNSA. This CDR3 has 13 residues. CDR3 coding DNA: TGTGCCAGCAGCTGGACACAAAATCAGCCCCAGCATTTT. Translating it yields CASSWTQNQPQHF.

This clone was counted only a few times. The rearrangement links TRBV10-3 to TRBJ1-4; D unresolved. CDR3 length: 13 residues. Per the germline V gene, CDR1 is ENHRY and CDR2 is SYGVKD. V was cut by 0 bases and J by 8 bases, with 7 bases left in between. CDR3 sequence reads: CAISESAEEKLFF. In DNA form, the CDR3 reads TGTGCCATCAGTGAGTCGGCGGAGGAAAAACTGTTTTTT.

The gene calls are TRBV30 and TRBJ2-5; 9 bases are shared with TRBD1. V gave up 1 base and J gave up 5 bases; unmatched junction bases: 8. The germline CDR1 and CDR2 sequences are GTSNPN and SVGIG (reference sequence). The CDR3 has 15 amino acids. In nucleotides, the CDR3 is TGTGCCTGGAGTGACATACAGGGGGCCTGGGAGACCCAGTACTTC. It translates to CAWSDIQGAWETQYF.

The chain is built from TRBV30 and TRBJ2-7; D gene ambiguous. The ends were cut back, 0 bases at V and 3 bases at J, with 15 bases in the middle. The CDR3 has 15 amino acids. Germline CDR1 and CDR2: GTSNPN and SVGIG (reference sequence). The DNA for the CDR3 is TGTGCCTGGAGTGTACAACCCCCGGTTGACTACGAGCAGTACTTC. This translates into CAWSVQPPVDYEQYF.

This rearrangement joins TRBV6-5 to TRBJ1-1; D gene ambiguous. There are 12 residues in the CDR3. The germline CDR1 and CDR2 sequences are MNHEY and SVGAGI. V dropped 8 bases and J dropped 4 bases, with 11 bases sitting between them. The CDR3 nucleotides are TGTGCCAGCCGTCGGTCGACCACTGAAGCTTTCTTT. Amino acids: CASRRSTTEAFF.

The gene calls are TRBV4-2 and TRBJ2-2; D gene unclear. Germline CDR1 and CDR2: LGHNA and YNFKEQ. The CDR3 consists of 15 residues. Trimming left V 4 bases short and J 5 bases short, with 14 bases between. The CDR3 sequence: CASSLLGVGTGELFF. In DNA, the CDR3 is TGTGCCAGCAGCCTACTCGGAGTGGGGACCGGGGAGCTGTTTTTT.

This clone was observed once. The chain combines TRBV27 with TRBJ2-7; no reliable D call. With 7 bases removed from V and 2 bases from J, the gap between germline ends came to 15 bases. In germline, CDR1 is MNHEY, CDR2 SMNVEV (reference sequence). This CDR3 has 14 amino acids. CDR3 DNA: TGTGCCAGCACCTCTCGAGGACCCCCCTACGAGCAGTACTTC. Translation: CASTSRGPPYEQYF.

Worth noting for this clone: The conserved phenylalanine or tryptophan is not found at the CDR3 terminus, so this likely reflects a read error. The V and J genes are TRBV6-5 and TRBJ2-4; D uncertain. Germline assignment: CDR1 MNHEY and CDR2 SVGAGI. V lost 4 bases and J lost 0, with 13 bases in between. The CDR3 spans 16 residues. The CDR3 is CASSFTASLAKNIQYL. The CDR3 region has the DNA TGTGCCAGCAGTTTTACAGCCAGCCTAGCCAAAAACATTCAGTACCTC.

The chain links TRBV29-1 to TRBJ1-2; D may be TRBD1 (5 bases). Germline assignment: CDR1 SQVTM and CDR2 ANQGSEA. CDR3 length: 12 amino acids. V lost 6 bases to trimming and J lost 12 bases, with 20 bases between them. CDR3 amino acids: CSVVRGSGLDTF. The CDR3 region has the DNA TGCAGCGTGGTCCGGGGGTCGGGTTTAGACACCTTC.

In its sample, this clone was seen once. This rearrangement joins TRBV15 to TRBJ2-7, with 12 bases lining up with TRBD2. Germline CDR1 and CDR2: LNHNV and YYDKDF (reference sequence). Trimming cost V 4 bases and J 1 base; bases outside gene matches: 14. CDR3 length: 19 amino acids. This chain's CDR3 is CATSNEMTSGGFNSYEQYF. CDR3 DNA sequence: TGTGCCACCAGCAACGAAATGACTAGCGGGGGTTTCAATTCCTACGAGCAGTACTTC. Based on the CDR3 plus reference TRBV15 and TRBJ2-7, the full variable domain is DAMVIQNPRYQVTQFGKPVTLSCSQTLNHNVMYWYQQKSSQAPKLLFHYYDKDFNNEADTPDNFQSRRPNTSFCFLDIRSPGLGDTAMYLCATSNEMTSGGFNSYEQYFGPGTRLTVT.

The rearrangement uses TRBV30 and TRBJ2-1; no clear D gene. Per germline, CDR1 GTSNPN and CDR2 SVGIG (reference sequence). This CDR3 contains 18 residues. Deletions cut 0 bases from V and 4 bases from J, with 22 bases between. Here the CDR3 DNA reads TGTGCCTGGAGTGTATACCTTACGTCGAGACCCCTATACAATGAGCAGTTCTTC. It translates to CAWSVYLTSRPLYNEQFF.

The chain employs TRBV18 and TRBJ2-7; TRBD1 is a possible D gene (5 bases). V was shortened by 5 bases and J by 5 bases, with 13 bases between the two germline ends. The germline gives CDR1 KGHSH, CDR2 LQKENI. This CDR3 has 13 amino acids. Here the CDR3 reads CASSSQVEDEQYF. The DNA for the CDR3 is TGTGCCAGCTCATCACAGGTTGAGGACGAGCAGTACTTC.

V gene TRBV10-1 combines with J gene TRBJ2-1, with D perhaps TRBD1 (5 bases). The CDR3 is 14 amino acids. CDR1 WNHNN and CDR2 SYGVQD come from the germline V gene (reference sequence). Trimming shortened V by 0 bases and J by 3 bases, and 6 bases separated the two germline ends. CDR3 residues: CASSESGLYNEQFF. CDR3 nucleotides: TGCGCCAGCAGTGAGTCGGGGCTCTACAATGAGCAGTTCTTC.

The chain employs TRBV19 and TRBJ2-1, with TRBD2 as a possible D gene (6 bases). CDR1 is LNHDA, CDR2 SQIVND, per germline (reference sequence). The ends were cut back, 8 bases at V and 1 base at J, with 15 bases in the middle. The CDR3 spans 15 residues. The CDR3 reads CASVPLGGSYNEQFF. DNA of the CDR3: TGTGCCAGTGTCCCCTTGGGGGGATCCTACAATGAGCAGTTCTTC.

This chain uses TRBV7-9 with TRBJ1-1; perhaps TRBD1 as D (6 bases). CDR3 size: 13 residues. Germline V gene lookup returns CDR1 SEHNR and CDR2 FQNEAQ (reference sequence). Trimming took off 1 base at V and 10 bases at J, with 13 bases between the two ends. CDR3 in DNA: TGTGCCAGCAGCTTAGGAACAGGGCCTGGAGCTTTCTTT. Translated, it gives CASSLGTGPGAFF.

This sequence joins TRBV28 and TRBJ2-1; TRBD1 agrees at 10 bases. The trim removed 7 bases at V and 8 bases at J, leaving 5 bases unmatched. The CDR3 runs to 13 residues. Germline CDR1 reads MDHEN; CDR2 reads SYDVKM. CDR3 region: CASTRQGAYEQFF. The CDR3 nucleotides read TGTGCCAGCACCAGACAGGGGGCCTATGAGCAGTTCTTC. The full variable domain, with the rest looked up from reference TRBV28 and TRBJ2-1, is DVKVTQSSRYLVKRTGEKVFLECVQDMDHENMFWYRQDPGLGLRLIYFSYDVKMKEKGDIPEGYSVSREKKERFSLILESASTNQTSMYLCASTRQGAYEQFFGPGTRLTVL.

Comment on this clone: The sample has other DNA sequences that encode this CDR3 too. CDR3 region: CASRGSQETQYF. For the CDR3, the DNA is TGTGCCAGTAGGGGCAGCCAAGAGACCCAGTACTTC. J is TRBJ2-5 and V is TRBV19, with D hard to call. Germline CDR1 and CDR2: LNHDA and SQIVND (reference sequence). V was shortened by 6 bases and J by 1 base, with 6 bases between the two germline ends. The length of the CDR3 is 12 residues.

CDR3 DNA sequence: TGTGCCAGCAGCGTGCCAGATTCACCCCTCCACTTT. Its translation: CASSVPDSPLHF. The chain employs TRBV7-2 and TRBJ1-6; D not resolved. The V gene's germline CDR1 is SGHTA and CDR2 FQGNSA. CDR3 length: 12 residues. Trimming removed 5 bases from V and 8 bases from J, with 7 bases in between.

The chain employs TRBV10-3 and TRBJ1-1; D ambiguous. The CDR3 sequence is 15 residues long. From germline, CDR1 is ENHRY and CDR2 SYGVKD. The germline V and J ends were trimmed by 0 bases and 0 bases, with 8 bases remaining between them. CDR3 sequence reads: CAISESIGVNTEAFF. CDR3 bases: TGTGCCATCAGTGAGTCGATAGGCGTGAACACTGAAGCTTTCTTT.

J is TRBJ2-7 and V is TRBV5-4; tentative D call: TRBD2 (7 bases). V was trimmed by 2 bases and J by 4 bases, leaving 13 bases between them. This CDR3 comprises 14 residues. The V gene's germline CDR1 is SGHNT and CDR2 YYREEE (reference sequence). CDR3 loop: CASSFGGAGYEQYF. The CDR3 DNA reads TGTGCCAGCAGCTTTGGGGGGGCCGGGTACGAGCAGTACTTC.

The chain recombines TRBV19 with TRBJ1-2; D unclear. The V end lost 6 bases, the J end lost 6 bases, and 17 bases lay between the germline ends. This CDR3 region has 14 residues. Per germline, CDR1 LNHDA and CDR2 SQIVND (reference sequence). The CDR3 DNA reads TGTGCCAGTAGCGGAACTTGGAAGGGCAATGGCTACACCTTC. Its protein product is CASSGTWKGNGYTF.

V gene TRBV18 combines with J gene TRBJ2-5; TRBD2 agrees at 8 bases. The CDR3 runs to 15 residues. Germline trimming cut 2 bases from V and 4 bases from J; bases unmatched to any gene: 6. Germline-derived CDR1 and CDR2 are KGHSH and LQKENI. CDR3: CASSPERGGTETQYF. The DNA of the CDR3 is TGTGCCAGCTCACCAGAGCGCGGGGGGACAGAGACCCAGTACTTC.

This rearrangement joins TRBV10-3 to TRBJ2-7, with TRBD1 as a possible D gene (5 bases). The CDR3 runs 15 residues. Germline V gene lookup returns CDR1 ENHRY and CDR2 SYGVKD. V lost 8 bases and J lost 4, with 21 bases in between. Written as DNA, the CDR3 is TGTGCCATCGGATCAGGGTCCGCCATCCAGTACGAGCAGTACTTC. It specifies CAIGSGSAIQYEQYF.

The chain links TRBV18 to TRBJ1-1; D uncertain. This CDR3 comprises 14 residues. Trimming took off 4 bases at V and 2 bases at J, with 11 bases between the two ends. Germline assignment: CDR1 KGHSH and CDR2 LQKENI. DNA for the CDR3: TGTGCCAGCTCACGGATCGGCGGAAACACTGAAGCTTTCTTT. It translates to CASSRIGGNTEAFF.

This clone was observed once. The V gene is TRBV7-9, the J gene TRBJ2-3, with a tentative D call TRBD1 (6 bases). The CDR3 has 16 amino acids. V was trimmed by 5 bases and J by 0 bases, leaving 15 bases between them. The V gene's germline CDR1 is SEHNR and CDR2 FQNEAQ (reference sequence). CDR3 loop: CASSNIVGASTDTQYF. CDR3 nucleotide sequence: TGTGCCAGCAGCAATATCGTGGGGGCGAGCACAGATACGCAGTATTTT.